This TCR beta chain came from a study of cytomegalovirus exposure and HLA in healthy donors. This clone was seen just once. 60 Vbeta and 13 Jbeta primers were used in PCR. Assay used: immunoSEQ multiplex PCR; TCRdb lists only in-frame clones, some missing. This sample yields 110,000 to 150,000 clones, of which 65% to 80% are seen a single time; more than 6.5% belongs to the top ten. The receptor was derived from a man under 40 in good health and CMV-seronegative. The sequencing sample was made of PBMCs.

The CDR3 region is CASRIGQGEETQYF. CDR3 sequence (DNA): TGTGCCAGCAGAATCGGACAGGGGGAAGAGACCCAGTACTTC. The V and J genes are TRBV7-9 and TRBJ2-5; 10 nucleotides match TRBD1. Germline V gene sequence: CDR1 SEHNR, CDR2 FQNEAQ (reference sequence). The CDR3 runs 14 residues. The V segment lost 6 bases and the J segment 3 bases; nucleotides outside the gene matches: 4.